This TCR beta chain derives from a study of T cells expressing NK-cell markers. Study-level background: From sorted CD3+CD56+NKG2C+, CD3+CD56+NKG2C- and CD3+CD56-NKG2C+ T cells came the TCR beta repertoires. With respect to HCMV, most of the eight sequenced donors were seropositive, and one was seronegative. Study-wide points: Where a handful of donors were concerned, these clonotypes also led the CD3+CD56-NKG2C+ fraction. The contribution of dominant NKG2C+ clonotypes to CD8+ T cells in roughly 6 donors was roughly 1.0-7.0%.

No DNA is given; TCRdb re-called the 5' RACE reads and lists each CDR3 protein once. Its listing shows some 120,000 distinct CDR3 sequences. Germline V gene sequence: CDR1 SGHTA, CDR2 FQGTGA. This CDR3 spans 14 amino acids. With regard to this clonotype: Its antigen is not identified.

The sample taken for sequencing was blood T cells: a sorted CD56 or NKG2C T cell subset, CD4+ or CD8+ T cells, or bulk PBMC T cells (not recorded which). This sequence joins TRBV7-3 and TRBJ2-1; TCRdb's D call of TRBD1 is untestable without DNA. This clonotype was obtained from a woman aged 18 to 75 in good health. This chain's CDR3 is CASSLTLGGNEQFF.